The 24 T cell receptor beta chains given below trace back to one sample, sequenced in a study of molecular identifiers for immune sequencing clone quantification. TCRdb called the PCR reads again in MiXCR, with one record for every CDR3 protein. In the table there are around 470,000 distinct CDR3 sequences, around 23% of which are singletons. The specimen was naive CD8+ T cells from blood, with Jurkat cell RNA spiked in. Subset defined: FACS-sorted CD8+CD4-CCR7+CD45RA+ naive T cells. These receptors all stem from a human donor in good health. Some libraries in this study had Jurkat cell RNA spiked in.

In this sample, this clonotype turned up a few times. The chain employs TRBV9 and TRBJ2-7, with TRBD1 matching over 8 bases. J lost 2 bases, V lost 2 bases, and 6 bases had no gene match. Germline CDR1 reads SGDLS; CDR2 reads YYNGEE. The CDR3 spans 15 residues. The CDR3 region is CASSVHRDRPYEQYF. DNA of the CDR3: TGTGCCAGCAGCGTTCACCGGGACAGGCCCTACGAGCAGTACTTC.

Worth noting for this clonotype: A read error may explain this, as a much larger clone is one base away. The genes are TRBV2 and TRBJ1-5; TRBD1 matches 9 bases. CDR1 is SNHLY and CDR2 is FYNNEI in the germline V gene. The junction had 10 bases not matched to a gene; V was cut back by 10 bases and J by 6 bases. The CDR3 has 14 amino acids. The CDR3 loop is CANRDRDRVQPQHF. The CDR3 nucleotides are TGTGCCAACAGAGACCGGGACAGGGTTCAGCCCCAGCATTTT.

In its sample, this clonotype was seen a few times. The V call is TRBV20-1, the J call TRBJ2-7, with D perhaps TRBD2 (5 bases). The CDR3 runs to 14 residues. The germline V and J ends were trimmed by 4 bases and 3 bases, with 16 bases remaining between them. CDR1 and CDR2 from the germline V gene are DFQATT and SNEGSKA (reference sequence). CDR3 DNA sequence: TGCAGTGCTACGAAACGGGGATCCGGCTACGAGCAGTACTTC. This translates into CSATKRGSGYEQYF.

This clonotype has at least ten counts. The V call is TRBV6-2 or TRBV6-3, the J call TRBJ2-2; 8 bases align to TRBD2. Germline CDR1 MNHEY, CDR2 SVGEGT. The CDR3 has 15 amino acids. V lost 7 bases to trimming and J lost 1 base; unmatched junction nucleotides: 5. CDR3 in amino acids: CASIDSGRNTGELFF. The CDR3 DNA is TGTGCCAGCATTGACAGCGGGAGGAACACCGGGGAGCTGTTTTTT.

The CDR3 sequence: CASSPYTEGFACGYTF. The CDR3 DNA follows: TGTGCCAGTAGTCCATACACAGAGGGGTTCGCCTGTGGCTACACCTTC. The chain joins TRBV19 to TRBJ1-2; a weak D match, TRBD1 (5 bases). The CDR3 sequence is 16 residues long. V lost 5 bases to trimming and J lost 7 bases, with 23 bases between them. Germline V gives CDR1 LNHDA, CDR2 SQIVND (reference sequence).

This clonotype has ten or more counts. The genes are TRBV30 and TRBJ1-1; D unresolved. V lost 2 bases and J lost 4, with 5 bases in between. This CDR3 has 11 residues. The germline gives CDR1 GTSNPN, CDR2 SVGIG (reference sequence). In DNA form, the CDR3 reads TGTGCCTGGAGTTATGGCACTGAAGCTTTCTTT. It encodes CAWSYGTEAFF.

In its sample, this clonotype was seen many times. The gene calls are TRBV7-2 and TRBJ2-3, with 11 bases that match TRBD2. CDR3 length equals 16 residues. With 5 bases clipped from V and 0 bases from J, the junction kept 4 bases outside the gene matches. Germline lookup yields CDR1 SGHTA and CDR2 FQGNSA. CDR3 coding DNA: TGTGCCAGCAGCGTAACTAGCGGGAGAAGCACAGATACGCAGTATTTT. This gives the protein CASSVTSGRSTDTQYF. The full variable domain, rest sourced from reference TRBV7-2 and TRBJ2-3, is GAGVSQSPSNKVTEKGKDVELRCDPISGHTALYWYRQSLGQGLEFLIYFQGNSAPDKSGLPSDRFSAERTGGSVSTLTIQRTQQEDSAVYLCASSVTSGRSTDTQYFGPGTRLTVL.

A word on this clonotype: A junction boundary mismatches the germline segment, possibly from a read error. The rearrangement joins TRBV20-1 to TRBJ1-2; D ambiguous. The CDR3 loop spans 13 amino acids. Germline-derived CDR1 and CDR2 are DFQATT and SNEGSKA (reference sequence). CDR3 sequence reads: CSARDITFYSYTF. The CDR3 region has the DNA TGCAGTGCTAGAGATATAACGTTCTATAGCTACACCTTC.

V and J are TRBV29-1 and TRBJ2-3, with unresolved D. This CDR3 region has 10 residues. Germline loops: CDR1 SQVTM, CDR2 ANQGSEA. The ends were cut back, 7 bases at V and 10 bases at J, with 12 bases in the middle. The CDR3 sequence: CSAVLEAQYF. The CDR3, as DNA: TGCAGCGCTGTTTTAGAGGCGCAGTATTTT.

Ten or more counts support this clonotype. The chain couples TRBV7-2 to TRBJ2-3; 9 nucleotides agree with TRBD2. The J segment lost 2 bases and the V segment lost 2 bases, leaving 5 bases of the junction unmatched. Germline CDR1 and CDR2: SGHTA and FQGNSA. This CDR3 contains 16 residues. The CDR3 sequence: CASSLLAGKTTDTQYF. The CDR3 DNA sequence: TGTGCCAGCAGCTTACTAGCGGGGAAAACCACAGATACGCAGTATTTT. The entire variable domain, with the rest obtained from reference TRBV7-2 and TRBJ2-3, is as follows: GAGVSQSPSNKVTEKGKDVELRCDPISGHTALYWYRQSLGQGLEFLIYFQGNSAPDKSGLPSDRFSAERTGGSVSTLTIQRTQQEDSAVYLCASSLLAGKTTDTQYFGPGTRLTVL.

A few counts support this clonotype. The CDR3 DNA follows: TGTGCCAGTAGTATAGCTGGGACGGAGACCCAGTACTTC. Protein product: CASSIAGTETQYF. The chain links TRBV19 to TRBJ2-5; D is tentatively TRBD1 or TRBD2 (5 bases each). Trimming cost V 1 base and J 5 bases, with 8 bases left between them. The CDR3 is made up of 13 amino acids. Germline values: CDR1 LNHDA, CDR2 SQIVND (reference sequence).

This clonotype has just a few counts. The chain carries TRBV19 and TRBJ2-3; 7 bases line up with TRBD1. The CDR3 totals 13 residues. J was trimmed by 3 bases and V by 4 bases; bases with no gene match: 1. In germline, CDR1 is LNHDA, CDR2 SQIVND (reference sequence). The CDR3 spells CASSKQGTDTQYF. The CDR3, as DNA: TGTGCCAGTAGTAAACAGGGGACAGATACGCAGTATTTT.

The sample holds many counts of this clonotype. The chain is built from TRBV2 and TRBJ1-5, with D perhaps TRBD1 (6 bases). Germline CDR1 SNHLY, CDR2 FYNNEI. There are 15 residues in the CDR3. The V end lost 3 bases, the J end lost 5 bases, and 14 bases lay between the germline ends. CDR3 DNA: TGTGCCAGCAGTGATGGGACAAAGATGGATCAGCCCCAGCATTTT. It encodes CASSDGTKMDQPQHF.

About this clonotype: This may come from a read error, since a much larger clone is one base off. The chain combines TRBV6-6 with TRBJ2-3; no clear D. The germline gives CDR1 MNHNY, CDR2 SVGAGI (reference sequence). Deletions cut 0 bases from V and 3 bases from J, with 4 bases between. The CDR3 has 13 amino acids. The CDR3 loop is CASSYSITDTQYF. CDR3 in DNA: TGTGCCAGCAGTTACTCCATAACAGATACGCAGTATTTT.

A word on this clonotype: A read error may be the cause here, since a much bigger clone is one base away. CDR3 region: CASGLGDTGATGAFF. The CDR3 nucleotides are TGTGCTAGTGGTTTGGGGGACACAGGGGCCACTGGAGCTTTCTTT. The rearrangement joins TRBV12-5 to TRBJ1-1, with 7 positions matching TRBD1. The V gene's germline CDR1 is LGHNT and CDR2 FRNRAP. There are 15 residues in the CDR3.

In its sample, this clonotype was seen many times. This chain uses TRBV4-1 with TRBJ2-7; D remains unclear. The CDR3 covers 12 residues. The germline V gene has CDR1 MGHRA and CDR2 YSYEKL. V was pared by 1 base and J by 5 bases, with 6 bases between. CDR3 in amino acids: CASSQVGHEQYF. DNA for the CDR3: TGCGCCAGCAGCCAAGTAGGCCACGAGCAGTACTTC.

V gene TRBV6-5 combines with J gene TRBJ2-3, with a weak D call TRBD2 (6 bases). Trimming cost V 6 bases and J 3 bases, with 16 bases left between them. CDR1 MNHEY and CDR2 SVGAGI come from the germline V gene. This CDR3 is 15 amino acids long. DNA for the CDR3: TGTGCCAGCAGCCTAACTCAGGAGGGTACAGATACGCAGTATTTT. It encodes CASSLTQEGTDTQYF.

With respect to this clonotype: One end of the junction fails to match germline, which may point to a read error. The J gene is TRBJ2-5, the V gene TRBV4-3; 7 nucleotides agree with TRBD2. The CDR3 runs 17 residues. Looked up from germline, CDR1 is LGHNA and CDR2 is YSLEER. CDR3 nucleotides: TGCGCCAGCGGCCAAGGACCCGGGGACTACCCACAAGAGACCCAGTACTTC. Translating it yields CASGQGPGDYPQETQYF.

This chain connects TRBV27 to TRBJ2-3; 10 bases are a match to TRBD1. This CDR3 spans 17 amino acids. The junction had 20 bases not matched to a gene; V was cut back by 11 bases and J by 6 bases. CDR1 is MNHEY, CDR2 SMNVEV, per germline (reference sequence). In DNA, the CDR3 is TGTGCCCGCCGGGGGGGGACAGGGGATTCTTTGGGGGATACGCAGTATTTT. It is translated as CARRGGTGDSLGDTQYF.

In regard to this clonotype: This may come from a read error, since a much larger clone is one base off. This chain uses TRBV5-6 with TRBJ2-5, with D possibly TRBD1 on 6 matching bases. The CDR3 has 16 amino acids. The germline V gene has CDR1 SGHDT and CDR2 YYEEEE. Written as DNA, the CDR3 is TGTGCCTGCAGCCCTGTTCTAGGGGACACCCAAGGGACCCAGTACTTC. Translation gives CACSPVLGDTQGTQYF.

This clonotype was recorded many times. This chain links TRBV25-1 with TRBJ2-3; TRBD1 or TRBD2 may be the D gene (5 bases each). Trimming pared 4 bases from V and 6 bases from J, leaving 17 bases between. The germline V gene has CDR1 MGHDK and CDR2 SYGVNS. This CDR3 has 15 amino acids. The CDR3 DNA reads as TGTGCCAGCAGTGCTAGAGGGGTGTCGGCTGATACGCAGTATTTT. Translation gives CASSARGVSADTQYF.

The chain joins TRBV12-3 or TRBV12-4 to TRBJ2-1; TRBD1 aligns across 12 bases. The junction had 6 bases not matched to a gene; V was cut back by 3 bases and J by 9 bases. CDR3 length: 15 amino acids. As DNA, the CDR3 is TGTGCCAGCAGTTTTGGGGACAGGGGGCCTGGTGAGCAGTTCTTC. This sequence encodes CASSFGDRGPGEQFF.

CDR3 amino acids: CASSYVPLGQGNEQYF. In DNA form, the CDR3 reads TGTGCCAGCAGTTACGTCCCTTTGGGACAGGGGAACGAGCAGTACTTC. V usage is TRBV6-2 or TRBV6-3 and J usage is TRBJ2-7, with 10 bases that match TRBD1. The CDR3 loop spans 16 amino acids. CDR1 and CDR2 (germline): MNHEY, SVGEGT. V dropped 2 bases and J dropped 5; count of bases not matched to a gene: 9.

The sample holds many counts of this clonotype. In DNA, the CDR3 is TGTGCCAGCAGTTACACGTTACCGGGACCTGATTGGCCTGAAGCTTTCTTT. Protein product: CASSYTLPGPDWPEAFF. The chain is built from TRBV6-2 or TRBV6-3 and TRBJ1-1; D possibly corresponds to TRBD1 (5 bases). CDR3 length equals 17 residues. Trimming took 2 bases from V and 6 from J, leaving 22 bases between them. CDR1 is MNHEY and CDR2 is SVGEGT in the germline V gene.